This entry is about one T cell receptor (beta chain). Its matching antigen is unknown. Thyroid ultrasound and orbital computed tomography, with clinical symptoms and serum thyroxine and TRAb, informed diagnoses. This CDR3 is built from 15 residues. Germline V CDR1 and CDR2: SGHKS, YYEKEE (reference sequence). V dropped 6 bases and J dropped 2 bases, with 17 bases sitting between them. These data are taken from a study of T cells in Graves' hyperthyroidism and ophthalmopathy. Study-wide context: Peripheral blood was secured at the point of initial diagnosis, before any treatment. General study points: Most thyroid clonotypes expanded above 0.001 appeared in blood too.

TCR beta CDR3 regions were amplified from RNA transcripts. Primed by the HTBI set, a first-round RT-PCR was run on the TCR CDR3. TCRdb reprocessed the multiplex PCR reads via MiXCR and lists one record per CDR3 protein. The sample shows 400,000 to 450,000 distinct CDR3 sequences, under 15% of them seen only once. Sequencing was done on a sample of blood. The clonotype comes from a man aged 18 to 29 with Graves' ophthalmopathy. The chain joins TRBV5-5 to TRBJ1-1; the D gene is possibly TRBD1 (6 bases). The CDR3 loop is CASNLRLQGNTEAFF. The DNA of the CDR3 is TGTGCCAGCAACTTAAGATTACAGGGTAACACTGAAGCTTTCTTT.